The present entry profiles one TCR beta chain with its context. V lost 3 bases to trimming and J lost 12 bases, with 18 bases between them. Germline-derived CDR1 and CDR2 are LGHDT and YNNKEL (reference sequence). This CDR3 is built from 14 residues. Assignment of participants to cohorts was predicated upon participant-reported clinical history. Profiling relied on immunoSEQ multiplex PCR, and the TCRdb table lists in-frame clones only, not all of them. Of over 200,000 clones listed, more than 75% are singletons. The record originates from a study of blood T cell repertoires in COVID-19. At the level of the study: Collection of acute and convalescent COVID-19 samples took place in the United States, Italy and Spain.

Sequencing used PBMCs or T cells enriched from blood (not recorded which). The TCR was taken from a man younger than 35 who had recovered from COVID-19. The V gene is TRBV3-1 (or the pseudogene TRBV3-2), the J gene TRBJ2-1; D possibly corresponds to TRBD2 (5 bases). The CDR3 sequence is CASSHQRTPWTQFF. CDR3 bases: TGTGCCAGCAGCCATCAACGGACTCCTTGGACGCAGTTCTTC.